These 10 T cell receptor beta chains came from one sample sequenced in a study of cytomegalovirus exposure and HLA in healthy donors (dated by TCRdb to 2016 to 2017). Receptor libraries were prepared by the immunoSEQ multiplex PCR assay. For the multiplex PCR, a mixture combining 60 forward primers for TCR Vbeta segments and 13 reverse primers for TCR Jbeta segments was used. TCRdb carries this immuneACCESS record with in-frame sequences only. Its versions omit some clonotypes, under half of them owing to an unresolved V gene in the studies checked, with the rest unexplained. This sample gives about 110,000 clones in total; roughly four fifths of them show up just once. The top ten clonotypes cover about 1.5% of the sample. Sequenced material: PBMCs. The receptors were sampled from a man aged 50 to 59 in good health and CMV-seronegative.

CDR3 region: CASGGENTGELFF. The CDR3, as DNA: TGCGCCAGCGGTGGAGAGAACACCGGGGAGCTGTTTTTT. This sequence joins TRBV5-1 and TRBJ2-2; D not resolved. V dropped 7 bases and J dropped 1 base, with 8 bases sitting between them. This CDR3 comprises 13 residues. Germline assignment: CDR1 SGHRS and CDR2 YFSETQ.

This chain uses TRBV5-1 with TRBJ2-3; 8 bases map to TRBD1. V lost 4 bases, J lost 5 bases, and 6 bases stayed unmatched. Germline CDR1 is SGHRS and CDR2 is YFSETQ. CDR3 size: 14 residues. CDR3 nucleotides: TGCGCCAGCAGCCAAGGACAGGGCAGAGATACGCAGTATTTT. It codes for CASSQGQGRDTQYF.

The chain joins TRBV7-2 to TRBJ1-1, with TRBD1 matching 8 bases. Germline CDR1 and CDR2: SGHTA and FQGNSA. With 1 base clipped from V and 4 bases from J, the junction kept 5 bases outside the gene matches. This CDR3 has 15 residues. The DNA for the CDR3 is TGTGCCAGCAGCTTAGTAGTAACAGGGGGCACTGAAGCTTTCTTT. Amino acid sequence: CASSLVVTGGTEAFF.

The gene calls are TRBV5-4 and TRBJ1-4; 7 positions agree with TRBD1. The germline gives CDR1 SGHNT, CDR2 YYREEE (reference sequence). The CDR3 covers 15 residues. V dropped 2 bases and J dropped 6; count of bases not matched to a gene: 7. Here the CDR3 reads CASSLRGRGYEKLFF. The CDR3 DNA reads TGTGCCAGCAGCTTACGGGGCAGGGGGTATGAAAAACTGTTTTTT.

The J gene is TRBJ2-1, the V gene TRBV11-3; possible D gene TRBD2, 6 bases. V lost 1 base to trimming and J lost 4 bases, with 14 bases between them. The CDR3 extends over 16 amino acids. CDR1 and CDR2 (germline): SGHNT, YENEEA. This CDR3 reads CASSLGGLGPYNEQFF. The CDR3 DNA is TGTGCCAGCAGCTTAGGGGGACTGGGACCTTACAATGAGCAGTTCTTC.

V and J are TRBV5-6 and TRBJ2-5; tentatively, D is TRBD1 (5 bases). Per the germline V gene, CDR1 is SGHDT and CDR2 is YYEEEE. This CDR3 has 14 residues. The V end was cut by 4 bases, the J end by 0 bases, with 10 bases between. In nucleotides, the CDR3 is TGTGCCAGCAGCCCGGACACGAACCAAGAGACCCAGTACTTC. Translation: CASSPDTNQETQYF.

The chain employs TRBV9 and TRBJ1-4, with D unresolved. Germline lookup yields CDR1 SGDLS and CDR2 YYNGEE. Trimming removed 1 base from V and 8 bases from J, with 9 bases in between. The CDR3 is 13 amino acids. The CDR3 bases are TGTGCCAGCAGCGTATCTGCCGGGGAAAAACTGTTTTTT. Translated: CASSVSAGEKLFF.

This clone came up a few times. V is TRBV6-6 and J is TRBJ1-5, with 7 nucleotides matching TRBD1. The CDR3 sequence is 15 residues long. The germline gives CDR1 MNHNY, CDR2 SVGAGI (reference sequence). Trimming cost V 6 bases and J 2 bases; bases outside gene matches: 7. CDR3 loop: CASRIQGPGNQPQHF. DNA for the CDR3: TGTGCCAGCAGGATACAGGGGCCTGGCAATCAGCCCCAGCATTTT.

The CDR3 protein is CASNPTGSSYEQYV. CDR3 nucleotides: TGCGCCAGCAACCCTACAGGGAGCTCCTACGAGCAGTACGTC. This chain links TRBV5-1 with TRBJ2-7; possibly TRBD1 for D (6 bases). There are 14 residues in the CDR3. The germline V gene encodes CDR1 SGHRS and CDR2 YFSETQ. V was shortened by 6 bases and J by 0 bases, with 13 bases between the two germline ends.

CDR3 coding DNA: TGTGCCAGCAGCCTCACTAACACCGGGGAGCTGTTTTTT. Translation: CASSLTNTGELFF. The rearrangement links TRBV6-1 to TRBJ2-2; D unclear. The CDR3 length is 13 residues. V lost 6 bases to trimming and J lost 2 bases, with 7 bases between them. Germline V gives CDR1 MNHNS, CDR2 SASEGT.